This T cell receptor (beta chain) emerged from a study of tumor-infiltrating lymphocytes in localized non-small cell lung cancer. Study background: Resected tumor was paired with non-adjacent uninvolved lung from the same patient.

The assay was immunoSEQ multiplex PCR, and TCRdb's table has in-frame clones only and misses some. The repertoire has approximately 13,000 clones, roughly 78% of them found once; the top ten carry around 13%. From germline, CDR1 is SEHNR and CDR2 FQNEAQ (reference sequence). The CDR3 runs to 13 residues. V lost 5 bases and J 1 base, leaving 8 bases between the germline ends. The sample holds a few counts of this clone. The TCR sequence derives from a human donor with non-small cell lung cancer. The source material was lung tumor tissue. The J gene is TRBJ1-1, the V gene TRBV7-9; D ambiguous. The CDR3 DNA is TGTGCCAGCAGCGCGGACCCGAACACTGAAGCTTTCTTT. This translates into CASSADPNTEAFF.